This T cell receptor beta chain stems from a study of PD-1 blockade in classical Hodgkin lymphoma. The V gene's germline CDR1 is LNHDA and CDR2 SQIVND (reference sequence). The CDR3 loop spans 13 amino acids. Trimming pared 3 bases from V and 6 bases from J, leaving 8 bases between. This clone was recorded once. Its antigen is not known. Time point indicated: cycle 4 day 1 (C4D1), after 6 weeks of nivolumab. Each and every patient relapsed after autologous stem cell transplantation, and patients got differing brentuximab vedotin exposure. The data were produced by immunoSEQ multiplex PCR, yet TCRdb's version contains in-frame clones alone and is incomplete. The table records about 28,000 clones, around three quarters of them present only once. Overall study findings and caveats: The CD4+ diversity rise by C4D1 was clearest in complete responders.

This TCR was recovered from a human donor with classical Hodgkin lymphoma. The chain is built from TRBV19 and TRBJ2-2; D possibly corresponds to TRBD2 (5 bases). The sequencing used peripheral blood mononuclear cells (PBMCs), collected before the fourth cycle of nivolumab. CDR3 nucleotides: TGTGCCAGTAGTATTACCGGGGCCGGGGAGCTGTTTTTT. The encoded protein is CASSITGAGELFF.